The 21 T cell receptor beta chains given below trace back to one sample, sequenced in a study of cytomegalovirus exposure and HLA in healthy donors listed by TCRdb under 2017. Library creation used the immunoSEQ multiplex PCR assay. For the multiplex PCR, a mixture combining 60 forward primers for TCR Vbeta segments and 13 reverse primers for TCR Jbeta segments was used. What TCRdb holds here is the immuneACCESS table cut down to in-frame rearrangements. Part of the clones is not present; checked against another copy, under half of the missing clones reflect an unresolved V gene, and the others are unexplained. The sample table gives 140,000 to 150,000 clones. Together, the top ten hold 0.75% to 1% of the sample. The sequenced material came from PBMCs. All receptors come from a male donor in good health and CMV-seronegative.

This chain connects TRBV19 to TRBJ2-3; TRBD2 aligns across 16 bases. Germline trimming cut 10 bases from V and 3 bases from J; bases unmatched to any gene: 13. This CDR3 is 18 amino acids long. Germline loops: CDR1 LNHDA, CDR2 SQIVND (reference sequence). The CDR3 bases are TGTGCCACCCAACCTCCGGGACTAGCGGGGGGGCGGACAGATACGCAGTATTTT. Translating gives CATQPPGLAGGRTDTQYF.

V and J are TRBV7-3 and TRBJ1-1; no firm D call. V gave up 2 bases and J gave up 3 bases, with 4 bases separating them. This CDR3 has 12 amino acids. Germline values: CDR1 SGHTA, CDR2 FQGTGA. CDR3 amino acids: CASSLSYTEAFF. The CDR3 region has the DNA TGTGCCAGCAGCTTATCGTACACTGAAGCTTTCTTT.

The chain employs TRBV5-1 and TRBJ1-1; D not resolved. The CDR3 totals 14 residues. Germline V lookup: CDR1 SGHRS, CDR2 YFSETQ. The V and J ends lost 0 bases and 1 base respectively, with 7 bases between them. The CDR3 loop is CASSLVTGNTEAFF. Written as DNA, the CDR3 is TGCGCCAGCAGCTTGGTGACGGGGAACACTGAAGCTTTCTTT.

The chain joins TRBV30 to TRBJ1-2, with D uncertain. The CDR3 length is 9 residues. Germline-derived CDR1 and CDR2 are GTSNPN and SVGIG (reference sequence). V was trimmed by 7 bases and J by 6 bases, leaving 6 bases between them. The CDR3 DNA follows: TGTGCCTTGGAGGATGGCTACACCTTC. It encodes CALEDGYTF.

The rearrangement joins TRBV9 to TRBJ2-7, with D possibly being TRBD2 (6 bases). This CDR3 contains 17 residues. The germline V gene encodes CDR1 SGDLS and CDR2 YYNGEE. V shed 0 bases and J shed 5 bases, with 21 bases lying between them. CDR3 sequence: CASSVGTAGTSLNEQYF. Here the CDR3 DNA reads TGTGCCAGCAGCGTAGGAACGGCGGGGACCTCCCTGAACGAGCAGTACTTC.

The gene calls are TRBV30 and TRBJ1-5; the D gene is possibly TRBD1 (5 bases). Trimming removed 4 bases at V and 2 bases at J, with 12 bases between. Germline V gives CDR1 GTSNPN, CDR2 SVGIG (reference sequence). The length of the CDR3 is 14 residues. The CDR3 reads CAWTKDKGNQPQHF. The CDR3 bases are TGTGCCTGGACCAAGGACAAGGGCAATCAGCCCCAGCATTTT.

This chain connects TRBV27 to TRBJ2-1; 12 bases are a match to TRBD2. Germline V CDR1 and CDR2: MNHEY, SMNVEV (reference sequence). V was pared by 8 bases and J by 0 bases, with 8 bases of the junction left unmatched. CDR3 length: 17 residues. The CDR3 protein is CASFSTSGSFSYNEQFF. The CDR3 DNA follows: TGTGCCAGCTTTTCGACTAGCGGGAGCTTCTCCTACAATGAGCAGTTCTTC.

This CDR3 reads CASSQEAGNQPQHF. In nucleotides, the CDR3 is TGCGCCAGCAGCCAAGAGGCAGGGAATCAGCCCCAGCATTTT. This chain uses TRBV4-1 with TRBJ1-5; D may be TRBD1 (5 bases). The CDR3 covers 14 residues. The V gene lost 0 bases and the J gene lost 4 bases, with 7 bases spanning the gap. From germline, CDR1 is MGHRA and CDR2 YSYEKL.

The genes are TRBV9 and TRBJ2-7; D is perhaps TRBD2 (6 bases). CDR3 length equals 14 residues. Trimming shortened V by 3 bases and J by 3 bases, and 13 bases separated the two germline ends. The germline V gene encodes CDR1 SGDLS and CDR2 YYNGEE. CDR3 protein: CASSAWDSGYEQYF. The CDR3 DNA is TGTGCCAGCAGCGCCTGGGACTCTGGCTACGAGCAGTACTTC.

The chain links TRBV19 to TRBJ2-7; TRBD2 aligns across 7 bases. Germline V lookup: CDR1 LNHDA, CDR2 SQIVND (reference sequence). The CDR3 spans 16 residues. Losses at the gene ends were 7 bases for V and 5 bases for J; bases not matched to a gene: 17. The CDR3 sequence is CASTAVGRAGANEQYF. In DNA form, the CDR3 reads TGTGCCAGTACGGCGGTAGGCCGCGCGGGAGCCAACGAGCAGTACTTC. Full variable domain (remainder filled in from reference TRBV19 and TRBJ2-7): DGGITQSPKYLFRKEGQNVTLSCEQNLNHDAMYWYRQDPGQGLRLIYYSQIVNDFQKGDIAEGYSVSREKKESFPLTVTSAQKNPTAFYLCASTAVGRAGANEQYFGPGTRLTVT.

The V call is TRBV18, the J call TRBJ2-3; TRBD2 aligns across 11 bases. Germline V gene data show CDR1 as KGHSH and CDR2 as LQKENI. The CDR3 is 20 amino acids. J was trimmed by 1 base and V by 0 bases; bases with no gene match: 12. The CDR3 sequence is CASSPPLAGGPFQGTDTQYF. The DNA of the CDR3 is TGTGCCAGCTCACCACCGCTAGCGGGAGGTCCCTTCCAAGGCACAGATACGCAGTATTTT.

The chain is built from TRBV7-3 and TRBJ2-1; 9 bases align to TRBD2. This CDR3 contains 15 residues. Germline V CDR1 and CDR2: SGHTA, FQGTGA. Trimming took 0 bases from V and 6 from J; bases not matched to a gene: 3. The CDR3: CASSLTGGGANEQFF. CDR3 DNA: TGTGCCAGCAGCTTAACGGGCGGGGGGGCCAATGAGCAGTTCTTC.

The V and J genes are TRBV5-4 and TRBJ2-1; D remains unclear. The V end was cut by 4 bases, the J end by 0 bases, with 20 bases between. Germline assignment: CDR1 SGHNT and CDR2 YYREEE (reference sequence). CDR3 length: 18 residues. CDR3 sequence: CASSPDGSTVSSYNEQFF. DNA for the CDR3: TGTGCCAGCAGCCCCGACGGGTCGACGGTTAGCTCCTACAATGAGCAGTTCTTC.

V and J are TRBV10-1 and TRBJ2-7; TRBD1 is a possible D gene (5 bases). Trimming stripped 2 bases from V and 2 bases from J, with 13 bases between. This CDR3 spans 15 amino acids. Germline lookup yields CDR1 WNHNN and CDR2 SYGVQD (reference sequence). The CDR3 sequence is CASSEMMGQPYEQYF. The CDR3 DNA reads as TGCGCCAGCAGTGAGATGATGGGGCAACCCTACGAGCAGTACTTC.

The V call is TRBV28, the J call TRBJ1-6; 7 positions match TRBD1. CDR1 is MDHEN, CDR2 SYDVKM, per germline. Trimming at V came to 5 bases and at J to 13 bases, leaving 8 bases not matched to a gene. The CDR3 has 13 amino acids. CDR3 sequence: CASSPTGARPLHF. The CDR3 DNA follows: TGTGCCAGCAGTCCTACAGGGGCGCGCCCCCTCCACTTT.

The chain couples TRBV7-2 to TRBJ2-1; 7 nucleotides line up with TRBD2. Germline V lookup: CDR1 SGHTA, CDR2 FQGNSA. The CDR3 runs 16 residues. V lost 4 bases and J lost 5; bases outside the gene matches: 11. CDR3 sequence reads: CASSSGRGAGNNEQFF. Here the CDR3 DNA reads TGTGCCAGCAGCTCCGGGAGAGGAGCGGGGAACAATGAGCAGTTCTTC.

Remarks on this clone: In the same sample, other DNA sequences code for this CDR3. J is TRBJ1-1 and V is TRBV9; possible D gene TRBD1, 6 bases. Germline V lookup: CDR1 SGDLS, CDR2 YYNGEE. The CDR3 totals 13 residues. Deletions cut 4 bases from V and 1 base from J, with 8 bases between. This CDR3 is CASSLRGNTEAFF. Written as DNA, the CDR3 is TGTGCCAGCAGCCTCAGGGGGAACACTGAAGCTTTCTTT.

V and J are TRBV6-5 and TRBJ2-3; 9 bases fit TRBD2. With V trimmed by 5 bases and J by 1 base, 1 base remained unmatched. The V gene's germline CDR1 is MNHEY and CDR2 SVGAGI. This CDR3 comprises 14 residues. CDR3 region: CASSRTSGTDTQYF. The DNA of the CDR3 is TGTGCCAGCAGTCGGACTAGCGGCACAGATACGCAGTATTTT.

The gene calls are TRBV27 and TRBJ1-5, with TRBD1 identical over 7 bases. Per the germline V gene, CDR1 is MNHEY and CDR2 is SMNVEV (reference sequence). The CDR3 covers 15 residues. Trimming cost V 6 bases and J 5 bases; bases outside gene matches: 10. The CDR3 sequence is CASSRQGMGDQPQHF. The DNA for the CDR3 is TGTGCCAGCAGCCGACAGGGAATGGGGGATCAGCCCCAGCATTTT.

The V and J genes are TRBV4-3 and TRBJ1-5; no clear D gene. The V end was cut by 0 bases, the J end by 6 bases, with 6 bases between. The CDR3 is 13 residues long. CDR1 is LGHNA and CDR2 is YSLEER in the germline V gene. The CDR3 spells CASSQDFLQPQHF. Here the CDR3 DNA reads TGCGCCAGCAGCCAAGATTTTCTTCAGCCCCAGCATTTT.

Here the CDR3 DNA reads TGTGCCAGCTCACCACTGAGACAGCCGAACACTGAAGCTTTCTTT. Translated: CASSPLRQPNTEAFF. V and J are TRBV18 and TRBJ1-1, with a weak D call TRBD1 (5 bases). CDR3 size: 15 residues. Trimming left V 1 base short and J 1 base short, with 10 bases between. Germline CDR1 KGHSH, CDR2 LQKENI.